This T cell receptor beta chain was sequenced for a study of blood T cell repertoires in COVID-19. Study-wide context: Samples representing acute and convalescent COVID-19 were sourced from the United States, Italy and Spain.

The V gene lost 6 bases and the J gene lost 1 base, with 9 bases spanning the gap. This CDR3 is built from 12 residues. CDR1 is SQVTM, CDR2 ANQGSEA, per germline. Generated by immunoSEQ multiplex PCR, the TCRdb table keeps only in-frame clones and is missing some. The sample lists 390,000 or so clones; around 87% were seen once. Resolution of symptoms, clearance, or two negative PCRs was present in recovered Cohort 3 donors. This chain links TRBV29-1 with TRBJ2-5; D is perhaps TRBD1 (6 bases). This receptor was identified in a man aged 18 to 30 who had recovered from COVID-19. Sequencing was done on a sample of PBMCs or T cells enriched from blood (not recorded which). The CDR3 protein is CSVGTSQETQYF. In DNA form, the CDR3 reads TGCAGCGTGGGGACATCCCAAGAGACCCAGTACTTC.